The TCR beta chain described here comes from a study of OX40 agonist ivuxolimab in advanced cancers. Broadly, across the study: Ivuxolimab was a fully human IgG2 agonistic monoclonal antibody targeting the costimulatory receptor OX40 (CD134). Intravenous ivuxolimab was administered to patients every 2 weeks at six dose levels: 0.01, 0.1, 0.3, 1.5, 3 and 10 mg/kg. Of the approximately 50 dose-escalation patients, hepatocellular carcinoma was present in about 20, melanoma in roughly 15, renal cell carcinoma in 9 and head and neck cancer in 9. The dose-escalation cohort was about 83% male with a mean age of 60 years, ranging from roughly 23 to 80. Patients were allowed to have had prior anti-PD-1, anti-PD-L1 or anti-CTLA-4 therapy, and approximately 43% of the dose-escalation patients had previously received checkpoint inhibitors. Partial responses occurred in three dose-escalation patients: two with cutaneous melanoma and one with hepatocellular carcinoma. Peripheral TCRbeta sequencing aimed to test whether ivuxolimab altered TCR sequence diversity and caused clonal T-cell expansion. The monotherapy dose-escalation portion (N ≈ 52 patients) of the phase I ivuxolimab trial is reported in the paper. What the research found in general, with its limitations: In partial responders in the 0.1-3.0 mg/kg groups, normalized peripheral clonal expansion was found to be among the lowest, especially among CD8+ T cells. Low levels of normalized T-cell clonal expansion were also seen in some nonresponding patients. The antigen specificity of the clonally expanded peripheral T cells was not determined. At doses from 0.1 to 3.0 mg/kg, clonal expansion was seen in both CD4+ and CD8+ blood T cells between baseline and week 6. After ivuxolimab, CD8+ T cells had more expanded clones than CD4+ T cells on average.

Genomic DNA was isolated from the sorted cells so that the TCRbeta CDR3 region could be sequenced. The immunoSEQ Assay was used for sequencing of TCRbeta CDR3 regions. Imported from immuneACCESS, the table was reduced by TCRdb to in-frame sequences with V and J called. These copies leave out some clones; in studies compared against another copy, an unresolved V gene accounts for under half, and the cause of the remainder is not known. This sample comprises 40,000 or so clones, 88% of them detected only once. The ten biggest clones cover roughly an eighth of the sample. Its CDR3 holds 11 amino acids, cysteine through phenylalanine. Here the CDR3 DNA is all that survives: 33 bases in frame from base 1. Based on the germline V gene (reference sequence), the CDR1 and CDR2 sequences are DFQATT and SNEGSKA. V loses 2 bases, J loses 4 bases, and the germline ends lie 6 bases apart. Patients with autoimmune disease history or receiving systemic immunosuppression were excluded from the trial. Peripheral blood for TCR sequencing was collected from all dose cohorts at baseline, on cycle 4 day 1, and on cycle 7 day 1. The samples were taken from a phase I, first-in-human, multicenter, open-label dose-escalation trial of ivuxolimab. Adults with locally advanced or metastatic melanoma, renal cell, hepatocellular, or head and neck squamous cell carcinoma were enrolled in the trial. Before TCR sequencing, CD4+ T cells and CD8+ T cells from peripheral blood were sorted into separate populations.

With respect to this clone: Which antigen it targets is not known. No much larger clone exists at a distance of one base, and base qualities are not known.

The chain couples TRBV20-1 to TRBJ2-7; the D gene is unclear. The receptor was isolated from an adult with an advanced solid tumor such as melanoma, head and neck, liver or kidney cancer. Source: CD4+ or CD8+ T cells sorted from blood, taken in a trial of the OX40 agonist ivuxolimab. The CDR3 is CSARLGYEQYF. The nucleotide sequence is given as TGCAGTGCTAGACTTGGGTACGAGCAGTACTTC.